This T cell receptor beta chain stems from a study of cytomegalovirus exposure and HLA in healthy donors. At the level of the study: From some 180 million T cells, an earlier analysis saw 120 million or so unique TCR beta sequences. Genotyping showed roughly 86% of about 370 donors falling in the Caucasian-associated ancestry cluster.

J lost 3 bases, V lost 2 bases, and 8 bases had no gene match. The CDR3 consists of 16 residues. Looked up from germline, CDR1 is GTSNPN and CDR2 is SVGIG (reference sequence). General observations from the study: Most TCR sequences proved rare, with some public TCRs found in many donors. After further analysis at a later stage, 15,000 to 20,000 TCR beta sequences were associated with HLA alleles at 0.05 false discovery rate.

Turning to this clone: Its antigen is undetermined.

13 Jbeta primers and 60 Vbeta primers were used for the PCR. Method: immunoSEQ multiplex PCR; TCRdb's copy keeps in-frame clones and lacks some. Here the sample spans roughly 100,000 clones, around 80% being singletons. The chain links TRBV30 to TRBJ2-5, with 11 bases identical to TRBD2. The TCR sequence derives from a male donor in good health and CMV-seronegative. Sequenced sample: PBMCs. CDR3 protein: CAWSNMDSGREETQYF. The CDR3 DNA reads TGTGCCTGGAGTAATATGGATAGCGGGAGGGAAGAGACCCAGTACTTC.